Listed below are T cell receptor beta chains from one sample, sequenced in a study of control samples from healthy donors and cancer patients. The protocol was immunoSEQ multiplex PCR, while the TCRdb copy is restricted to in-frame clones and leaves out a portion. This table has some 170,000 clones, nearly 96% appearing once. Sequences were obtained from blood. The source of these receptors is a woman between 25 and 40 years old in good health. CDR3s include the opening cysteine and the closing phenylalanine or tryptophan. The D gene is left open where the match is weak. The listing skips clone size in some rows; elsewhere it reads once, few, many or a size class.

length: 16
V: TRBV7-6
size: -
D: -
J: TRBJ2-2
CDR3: CASSLAGTGNTGELFF
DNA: TGTGCCAGCAGCTTAGCAGGAACGGGGAACACCGGGGAGCTGTTTTTT

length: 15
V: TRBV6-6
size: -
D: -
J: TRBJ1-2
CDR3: CASSSPEGGTYGYTF
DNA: TGTGCCAGCAGCTCACCCGAGGGGGGAACTTATGGCTACACCTTC

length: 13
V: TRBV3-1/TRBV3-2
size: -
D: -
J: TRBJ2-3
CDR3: CASSHPRTDTQYF
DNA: TGTGCCAGCAGCCACCCCCGGACAGATACGCAGTATTTT

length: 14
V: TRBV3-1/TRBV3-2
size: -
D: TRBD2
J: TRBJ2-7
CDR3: CASHLSGASYEQYF
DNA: TGTGCCAGCCACCTTAGCGGGGCATCTTACGAGCAGTACTTC

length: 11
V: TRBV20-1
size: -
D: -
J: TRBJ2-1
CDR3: CSARGNNEQFF
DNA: TGCAGTGCTAGGGGAAACAATGAGCAGTTCTTC

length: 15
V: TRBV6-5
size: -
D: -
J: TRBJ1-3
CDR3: CASSYSTSIGNTIYF
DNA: TGTGCCAGCAGTTACTCGACGTCCATCGGAAACACCATATATTTT

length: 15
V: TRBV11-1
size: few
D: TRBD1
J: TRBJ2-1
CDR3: CASSLTGGFSNEQFF
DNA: TGTGCCAGCAGTCTTACAGGGGGGTTTTCGAATGAGCAGTTCTTC

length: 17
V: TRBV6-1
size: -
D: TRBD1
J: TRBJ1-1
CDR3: CASSDGQAWRMNTEAFF
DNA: TGTGCCAGCAGTGACGGACAGGCCTGGCGGATGAACACTGAAGCTTTCTTT

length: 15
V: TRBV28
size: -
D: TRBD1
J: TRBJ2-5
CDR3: CASRVATGAQETQYF
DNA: TGTGCCAGCAGGGTCGCAACAGGGGCCCAAGAGACCCAGTACTTC

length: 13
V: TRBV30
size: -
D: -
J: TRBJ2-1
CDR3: CAWSGGAGREQFF
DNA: TGTGCCTGGAGTGGGGGAGCGGGTCGCGAGCAGTTCTTC

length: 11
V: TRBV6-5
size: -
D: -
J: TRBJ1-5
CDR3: CASSLSGPQHF
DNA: TGTGCCAGCAGCCTGTCGGGGCCCCAGCATTTT

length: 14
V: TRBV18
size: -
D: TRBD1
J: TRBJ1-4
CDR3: CASSLGQANEKLFF
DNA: TGTGCCAGCTCACTGGGACAGGCTAATGAAAAACTGTTTTTT

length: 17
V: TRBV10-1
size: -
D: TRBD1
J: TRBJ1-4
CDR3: CASPIPRQGSTNEKLFF
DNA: TGCGCCAGCCCTATCCCAAGACAGGGGTCAACTAATGAAAAACTGTTTTTT

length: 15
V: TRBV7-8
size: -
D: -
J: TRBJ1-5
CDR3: CASSLAPDFRQPQHF
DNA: TGTGCCAGCAGCTTAGCGCCGGATTTTCGTCAGCCCCAGCATTTT

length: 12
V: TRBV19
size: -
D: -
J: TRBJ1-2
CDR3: CASSLGGNGYTF
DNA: TGTGCCAGTAGCCTGGGGGGGAATGGCTACACCTTC

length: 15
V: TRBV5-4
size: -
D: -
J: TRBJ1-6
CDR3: CASSLIGEYNSPLHF
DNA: TGTGCCAGCAGCTTGATAGGGGAGTACAATTCACCCCTCCACTTT

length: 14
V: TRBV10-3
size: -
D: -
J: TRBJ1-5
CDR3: CAISVAAENQPQHF
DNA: TGTGCCATCAGTGTAGCGGCGGAGAATCAGCCCCAGCATTTT

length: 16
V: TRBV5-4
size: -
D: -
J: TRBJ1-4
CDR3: CASSLVGRGGSEKLFF
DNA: TGTGCCAGCAGCCTGGTTGGCCGGGGGGGTAGTGAAAAACTGTTTTTT

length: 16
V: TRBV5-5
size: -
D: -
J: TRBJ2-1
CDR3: CASSSTPNTDYNEQFF
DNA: TGTGCCAGCAGCTCGACCCCTAACACGGACTACAATGAGCAGTTCTTC

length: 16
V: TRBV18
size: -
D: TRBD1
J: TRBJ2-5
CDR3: CASSPLQGMTQETQYF
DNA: TGTGCCAGCTCACCGTTACAGGGGATGACCCAAGAGACCCAGTACTTC

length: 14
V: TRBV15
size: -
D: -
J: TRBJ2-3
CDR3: CATSGWESTDTQYF
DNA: TGTGCCACCAGCGGATGGGAATCCACAGATACGCAGTATTTT

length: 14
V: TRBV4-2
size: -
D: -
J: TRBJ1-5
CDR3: CASSQVGTNQPQHF
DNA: TGTGCCAGCAGCCAAGTGGGGACAAATCAGCCCCAGCATTTT